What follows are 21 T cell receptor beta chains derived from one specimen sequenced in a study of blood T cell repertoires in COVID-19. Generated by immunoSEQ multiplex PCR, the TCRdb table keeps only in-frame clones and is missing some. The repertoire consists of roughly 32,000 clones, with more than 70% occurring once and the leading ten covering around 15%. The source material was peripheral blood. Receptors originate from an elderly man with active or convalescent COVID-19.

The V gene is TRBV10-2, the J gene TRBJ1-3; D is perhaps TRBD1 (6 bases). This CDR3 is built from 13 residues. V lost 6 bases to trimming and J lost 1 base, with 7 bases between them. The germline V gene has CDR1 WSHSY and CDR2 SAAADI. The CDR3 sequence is CASRQGSGNTIYF. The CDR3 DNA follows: TGCGCCAGCAGACAGGGTTCTGGAAACACCATATATTTT.

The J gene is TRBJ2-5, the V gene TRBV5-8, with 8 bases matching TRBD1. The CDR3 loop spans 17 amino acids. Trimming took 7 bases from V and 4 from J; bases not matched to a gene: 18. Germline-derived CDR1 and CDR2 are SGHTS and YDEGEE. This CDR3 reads CASVGPFGQGFTETQYF. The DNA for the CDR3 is TGTGCCAGCGTAGGACCCTTCGGACAGGGCTTTACAGAGACCCAGTACTTC.

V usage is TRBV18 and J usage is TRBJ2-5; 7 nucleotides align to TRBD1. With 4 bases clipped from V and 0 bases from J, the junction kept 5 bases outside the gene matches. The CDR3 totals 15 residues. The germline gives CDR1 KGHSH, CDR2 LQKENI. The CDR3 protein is CASSRQGGDQETQYF. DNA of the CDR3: TGTGCCAGCTCACGACAGGGCGGAGACCAAGAGACCCAGTACTTC.

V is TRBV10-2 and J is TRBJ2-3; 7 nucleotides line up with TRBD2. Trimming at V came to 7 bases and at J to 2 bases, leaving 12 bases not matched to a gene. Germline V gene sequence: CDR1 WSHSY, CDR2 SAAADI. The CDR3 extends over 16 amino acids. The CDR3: CASKYQAGWDTDTQYF. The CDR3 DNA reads TGCGCCAGCAAATACCAAGCGGGATGGGACACAGATACGCAGTATTTT.

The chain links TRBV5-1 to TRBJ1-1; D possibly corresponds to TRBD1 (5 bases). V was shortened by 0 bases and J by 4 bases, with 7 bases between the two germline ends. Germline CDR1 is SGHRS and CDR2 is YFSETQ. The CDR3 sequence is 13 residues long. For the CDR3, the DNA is TGCGCCAGCAGCTTGGAGGGGCGCACTGAAGCTTTCTTT. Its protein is CASSLEGRTEAFF.

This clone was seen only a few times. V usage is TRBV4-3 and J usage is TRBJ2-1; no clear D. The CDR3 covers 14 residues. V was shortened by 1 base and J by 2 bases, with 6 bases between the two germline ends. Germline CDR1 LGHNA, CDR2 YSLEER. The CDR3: CASSQGQTYNEQFF. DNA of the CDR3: TGCGCCAGCAGCCAAGGCCAGACCTACAATGAGCAGTTCTTC.

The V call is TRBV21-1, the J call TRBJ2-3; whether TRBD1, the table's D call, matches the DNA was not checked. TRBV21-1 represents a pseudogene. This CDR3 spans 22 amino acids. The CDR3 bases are TGTGCCAGCAGCAAATTGCCGTATCGACCGAAAGAGGGACAGGGGGTAAGAGATACGCAGTATTTT. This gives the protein CASSKLPYRPKEGQGVRDTQYF.

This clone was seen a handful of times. The CDR3 loop reads CASSGGGHQPQHF. CDR3 DNA: TGTGCCAGTAGTGGAGGAGGTCATCAGCCCCAGCATTTT. This chain uses TRBV19 with TRBJ1-5; D ambiguous. Trimming pared 5 bases from V and 5 bases from J, leaving 10 bases between. The CDR3 loop spans 13 amino acids. Germline CDR1 is LNHDA and CDR2 is SQIVND (reference sequence).

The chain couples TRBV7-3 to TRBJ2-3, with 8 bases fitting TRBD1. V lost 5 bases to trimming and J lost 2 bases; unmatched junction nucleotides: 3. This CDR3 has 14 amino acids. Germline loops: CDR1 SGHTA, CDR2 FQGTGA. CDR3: CASSPDRATDTQYF. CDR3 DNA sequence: TGTGCCAGCAGCCCGGACAGGGCCACAGATACGCAGTATTTT.

The CDR3 reads CASSRWTGKGSEKLFF. As DNA, the CDR3 is TGTGCCAGCAGCCGATGGACAGGGAAGGGCTCTGAAAAACTGTTTTTT. The chain couples TRBV28 to TRBJ1-4, with 8 bases matching TRBD1. The CDR3 loop spans 16 amino acids. Germline CDR1 reads MDHEN; CDR2 reads SYDVKM. Losses at the gene ends were 6 bases for V and 7 bases for J; bases not matched to a gene: 13.

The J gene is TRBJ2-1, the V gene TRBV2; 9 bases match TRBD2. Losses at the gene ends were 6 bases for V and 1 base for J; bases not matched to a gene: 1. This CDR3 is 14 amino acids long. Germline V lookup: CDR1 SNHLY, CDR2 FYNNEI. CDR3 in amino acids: CASRSGRSYNEQFF. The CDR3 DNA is TGTGCCAGCAGGAGCGGGAGGTCCTACAATGAGCAGTTCTTC. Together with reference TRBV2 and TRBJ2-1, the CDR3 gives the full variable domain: EPEVTQTPSHQVTQMGQEVILRCVPISNHLYFYWYRQILGQKVEFLVSFYNNEISEKSEIFDDQFSVERPDGSNFTLKIRSTKLEDSAMYFCASRSGRSYNEQFFGPGTRLTVL.

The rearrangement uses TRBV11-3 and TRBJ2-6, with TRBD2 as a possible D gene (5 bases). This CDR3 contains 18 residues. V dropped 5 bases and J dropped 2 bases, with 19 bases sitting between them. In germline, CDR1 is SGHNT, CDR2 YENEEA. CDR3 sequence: CASSDRDLLLTGANVLTF. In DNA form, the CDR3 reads TGTGCCAGCAGCGACCGGGATCTCCTCCTTACTGGGGCCAACGTCCTGACTTTC.

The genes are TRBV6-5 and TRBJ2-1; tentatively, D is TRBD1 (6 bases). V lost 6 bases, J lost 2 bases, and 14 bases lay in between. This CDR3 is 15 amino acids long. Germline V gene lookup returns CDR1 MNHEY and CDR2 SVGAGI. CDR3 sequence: CASSPRTDAYNEQFF. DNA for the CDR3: TGTGCCAGCAGCCCACGGACAGACGCCTACAATGAGCAGTTCTTC.

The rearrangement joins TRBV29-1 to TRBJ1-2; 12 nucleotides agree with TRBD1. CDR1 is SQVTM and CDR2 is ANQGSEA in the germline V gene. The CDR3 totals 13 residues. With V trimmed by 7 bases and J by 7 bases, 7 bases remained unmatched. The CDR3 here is CSAWDRGPLGYTF. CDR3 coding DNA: TGCAGCGCGTGGGACAGGGGGCCCCTTGGCTACACCTTC. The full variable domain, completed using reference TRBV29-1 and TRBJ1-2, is SAVISQKPSRDICQRGTSLTIQCQVDSQVTMMFWYRQQPGQSLTLIATANQGSEATYESGFVIDKFPISRPNLTFSTLTVSNMSPEDSSIYLCSAWDRGPLGYTFGSGTRLTVV.

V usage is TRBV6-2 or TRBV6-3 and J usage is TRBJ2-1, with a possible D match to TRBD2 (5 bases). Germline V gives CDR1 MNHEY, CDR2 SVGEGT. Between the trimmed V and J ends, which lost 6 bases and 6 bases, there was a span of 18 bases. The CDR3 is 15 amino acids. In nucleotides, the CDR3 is TGTGCCAGCAGCGGACTCCTACTAGGTACCAATGAGCAGTTCTTC. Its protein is CASSGLLLGTNEQFF.

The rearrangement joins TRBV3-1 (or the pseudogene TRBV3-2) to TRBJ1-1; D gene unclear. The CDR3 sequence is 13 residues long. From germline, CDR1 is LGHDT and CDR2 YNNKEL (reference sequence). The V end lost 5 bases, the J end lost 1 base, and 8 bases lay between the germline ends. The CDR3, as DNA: TGTGCCAGCAGCTATGGGAGGAACACTGAAGCTTTCTTT. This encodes CASSYGRNTEAFF.

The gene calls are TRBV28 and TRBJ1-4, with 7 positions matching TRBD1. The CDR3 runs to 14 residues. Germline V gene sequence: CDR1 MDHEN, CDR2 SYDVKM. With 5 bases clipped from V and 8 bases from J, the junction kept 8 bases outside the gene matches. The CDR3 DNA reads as TGTGCCAGCAGTGGAAACAGGGGTCTGGAAAAACTGTTTTTT. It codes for CASSGNRGLEKLFF.

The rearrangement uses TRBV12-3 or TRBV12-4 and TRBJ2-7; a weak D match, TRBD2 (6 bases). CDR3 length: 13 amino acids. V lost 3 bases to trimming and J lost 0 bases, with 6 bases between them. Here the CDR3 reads CASSLGLSYEQYF. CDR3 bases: TGTGCCAGCAGTTTGGGACTCTCCTACGAGCAGTACTTC.

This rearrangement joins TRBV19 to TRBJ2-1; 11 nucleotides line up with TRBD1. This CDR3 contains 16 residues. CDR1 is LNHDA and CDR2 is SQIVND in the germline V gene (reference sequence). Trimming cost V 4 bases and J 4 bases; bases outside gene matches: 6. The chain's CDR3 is CASSKLGQGAYNEQFF. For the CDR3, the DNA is TGTGCCAGTAGTAAACTAGGACAGGGGGCATACAATGAGCAGTTCTTC.

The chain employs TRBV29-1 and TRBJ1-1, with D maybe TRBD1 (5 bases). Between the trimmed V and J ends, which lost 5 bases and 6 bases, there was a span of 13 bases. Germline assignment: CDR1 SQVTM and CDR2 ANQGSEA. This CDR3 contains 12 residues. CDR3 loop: CSVHRGGAEAFF. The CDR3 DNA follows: TGCAGCGTTCACCGGGGCGGGGCTGAAGCTTTCTTT.

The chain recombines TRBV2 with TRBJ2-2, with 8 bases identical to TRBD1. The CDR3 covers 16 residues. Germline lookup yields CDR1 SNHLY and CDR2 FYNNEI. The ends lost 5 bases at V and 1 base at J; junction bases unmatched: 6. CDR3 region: CASSLQGALNTGELFF. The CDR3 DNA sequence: TGTGCCAGCAGTCTGCAGGGGGCTTTGAACACCGGGGAGCTGTTTTTT.